In its sample, the clone carrying this T cell receptor (beta chain) was seen a few times. Its antigen is not known. This specimen belongs to a study of T cell repertoires in cytomegalovirus infection. Points from the study as a whole: HLA-C-restricted, CMV-specific TCR beta clonotypes were dominant ex vivo.

The CDR3 has 17 residues. Germline CDR1 SNHLY, CDR2 FYNNEI. V trimming: 6 bases; J trimming: 5 bases; junction bases outside the gene matches: 9. From the reads, TCRdb called clonotypes with MiXCR, one entry per CDR3 protein. This table has some 200,000 distinct CDR3 sequences, roughly 19% appearing once. The clonotype was recovered from a human donor in good health (CMV status not recorded). Some clones in this sample may be carry-over from other donors' samples. The genes are TRBV2 and TRBJ2-3; 15 nucleotides line up with TRBD2. The sequenced sample was PBMCs. Written as DNA, the CDR3 is TGTGCCAGCAGCGCCTGGACTAGCGGGAGGGCCATAGATACGCAGTATTTT. Translation: CASSAWTSGRAIDTQYF.